One sample yielded the 24 T cell receptor beta chains listed below, sequenced in a study of regulatory T cells in long-lasting Graves disease. Time point here: newly diagnosed GD, antithyroid drugs for less than 3 months. From RNA extracted from PBMCs, the TCR library was made. Researchers made TCR beta libraries by using iRepertoire HTBI primers and running Arm-PCR on CDR3 regions. TCRdb analysed the multiplex PCR reads with MiXCR anew, one entry per CDR3 protein. The repertoire holds some 410,000 distinct CDR3 sequences, with about a sixth as singletons. These data were also filed under a second study, of T cells in Graves' hyperthyroidism and ophthalmopathy.

Sequencing was performed on peripheral blood mononuclear cells (PBMCs), taken at new diagnosis, from a patient treated with antithyroid drugs. Receptor source: a woman in her twenties or thirties with Graves disease.

This clonotype has at least ten counts. The V call is TRBV15, the J call TRBJ2-1; the match to TRBD2 covers 7 bases. Trimming cost V 3 bases and J 2 bases; bases outside gene matches: 10. Germline V gives CDR1 LNHNV, CDR2 YYDKDF (reference sequence). The CDR3 contains 17 residues. DNA for the CDR3: TGTGCCACCAGCAGTCACCGGGGCGGGAGCCCCTACAATGAGCAGTTCTTC. Translating it yields CATSSHRGGSPYNEQFF.

This clonotype was counted ten times or more. This chain joins TRBV6-2 or TRBV6-3 and TRBJ2-3; 13 bases map to TRBD2. V shed 5 bases and J 7 bases; nucleotides not matched to a gene: 12. This CDR3 is 17 amino acids long. Per the germline V gene, CDR1 is MNHEY and CDR2 is SVGEGT. CDR3 in DNA: TGTGCCAGCAGTAACCGGACTAGCGGGAGATATATGAATACGCAGTATTTT. It is translated as CASSNRTSGRYMNTQYF.

This clonotype was found many times. The rearrangement joins TRBV7-2 to TRBJ2-5; D gene unclear. The length of the CDR3 is 11 residues. V dropped 4 bases and J dropped 5 bases, with 5 bases sitting between them. Germline lookup yields CDR1 SGHTA and CDR2 FQGNSA. CDR3 amino acids: CASSSVETQYF. CDR3 bases: TGTGCCAGCAGCTCCGTGGAGACCCAGTACTTC.

The chain couples TRBV27 to TRBJ2-2; 9 positions match TRBD2. CDR1 and CDR2 (germline): MNHEY, SMNVEV (reference sequence). There are 16 residues in the CDR3. V lost 10 bases, J lost 5 bases, and 14 bases stayed unmatched. In DNA form, the CDR3 reads TGTGCCACCAGGCGGCGGGAGGGGACTGGGACCGGGGAGCTGTTTTTT. Amino acid sequence: CATRRREGTGTGELFF.

This clonotype was counted at least ten times. The chain uses TRBV6-5 and TRBJ2-3; D ambiguous. Trimming removed 2 bases at V and 2 bases at J, with 8 bases between. This CDR3 is 14 amino acids long. Germline CDR1 MNHEY, CDR2 SVGAGI. The CDR3 here is CASSYTRNTDTQYF. The CDR3 nucleotides are TGTGCCAGCAGTTACACCCGGAACACAGATACGCAGTATTTT.

This clonotype was picked up many times. The chain couples TRBV20-1 to TRBJ1-1; D not resolved. Germline V lookup: CDR1 DFQATT, CDR2 SNEGSKA (reference sequence). This CDR3 has 15 amino acids. V gave up 0 bases and J gave up 6 bases, with 17 bases separating them. The CDR3 nucleotides read TGCAGTGCTAGAGACGAAGACTGGACGGACTCTGAAGCTTTCTTT. Residues: CSARDEDWTDSEAFF.

This clonotype was counted at least ten times. The V gene is TRBV7-2, the J gene TRBJ1-4; D unclear. CDR1 is SGHTA and CDR2 is FQGNSA in the germline V gene. The length of the CDR3 is 14 residues. Trimming left V 5 bases short and J 2 bases short, with 9 bases between. CDR3 coding DNA: TGTGCCAGCAGCGGAAGCTGGACTAATGAAAAACTGTTTTTT. Its protein is CASSGSWTNEKLFF.

About this clonotype: Sequence at one end of the junction differs from germline and may be a read error. The chain employs TRBV20-1 and TRBJ2-2; possibly TRBD1 or TRBD2 for D (5 bases each). This CDR3 spans 14 amino acids. The germline gives CDR1 DFQATT, CDR2 SNEGSKA (reference sequence). The CDR3 coding sequence is TGCAGTGCTAGTCCGGGACCGGACACCGGGGAGCAGTTTTTT. This translates into CSASPGPDTGEQFF.

This clonotype was observed at least ten times. The chain is built from TRBV6-1 and TRBJ2-5; 7 nucleotides agree with TRBD1. The CDR3 is made up of 11 amino acids. The junction had 7 bases not matched to a gene; V was cut back by 5 bases and J by 13 bases. In germline, CDR1 is MNHNS, CDR2 SASEGT. The CDR3 coding sequence is TGTGCCAGCAGTCCCGACAGGGTGGCGTACTTC. Amino acid sequence: CASSPDRVAYF.

This clonotype was observed at least ten times. This chain joins TRBV6-5 and TRBJ1-5; the D gene is possibly TRBD1 (6 bases). This CDR3 comprises 15 residues. The V and J ends lost 2 bases and 3 bases respectively, with 11 bases between them. Looked up from germline, CDR1 is MNHEY and CDR2 is SVGAGI. CDR3 in amino acids: CASSYRTANNQPQHF. The CDR3 bases are TGTGCCAGCAGTTACCGGACAGCAAACAATCAGCCCCAGCATTTT.

This chain's CDR3 is CASSYASGRVRWVDTQYF. In DNA form, the CDR3 reads TGTGCCAGCAGCTATGCTAGCGGGAGGGTTAGGTGGGTAGATACGCAGTATTTT. The chain has TRBV5-4 and TRBJ2-3; 12 bases are shared with TRBD2. CDR1 SGHNT and CDR2 YYREEE come from the germline V gene (reference sequence). Unmatched junction bases numbered 13, after V lost 3 bases and J lost 5 bases. This CDR3 has 18 amino acids.

This clonotype was counted many times. The chain joins TRBV18 to TRBJ2-2; D gene ambiguous. Trimming shortened V by 8 bases and J by 2 bases, and 9 bases separated the two germline ends. The germline CDR1 and CDR2 sequences are KGHSH and LQKENI. The CDR3 has 13 amino acids. CDR3 sequence: CASSSDNTGELFF. DNA for the CDR3: TGTGCCAGCAGCTCCGATAACACCGGGGAGCTGTTTTTT.

This clonotype was seen repeatedly, ten times or more. The V gene is TRBV7-2, the J gene TRBJ1-5, with D perhaps matching TRBD1 (6 bases). There are 16 residues in the CDR3. CDR1 is SGHTA, CDR2 FQGNSA, per germline. V gave up 4 bases and J gave up 5 bases, with 18 bases separating them. For the CDR3, the DNA is TGTGCCAGCAGCTCGGGGGGCAGATCAGTATATCAGCCCCAGCATTTT. It is translated as CASSSGGRSVYQPQHF.

The sample holds a few counts of this clonotype. The V call is TRBV19, the J call TRBJ2-1; 13 bases map to TRBD2. Per the germline V gene, CDR1 is LNHDA and CDR2 is SQIVND (reference sequence). With V trimmed by 6 bases and J by 7 bases, 15 bases remained unmatched. There are 18 residues in the CDR3. The DNA of the CDR3 is TGTGCCAGTAGATCGAACCACCTACTAGCGGGAGGGTCAAATGAGCAGTTCTTC. It translates to CASRSNHLLAGGSNEQFF.

This clonotype came up many times. J is TRBJ1-2 and V is TRBV5-8; D is ambiguous. The CDR3 covers 15 residues. V was pared by 0 bases and J by 2 bases, with 11 bases between. CDR1 and CDR2 from the germline V gene are SGHTS and YDEGEE. This CDR3 reads CASSLGSQENYGYTF. In DNA, the CDR3 is TGTGCCAGCAGCTTGGGCTCCCAGGAGAACTATGGCTACACCTTC.

This clonotype was recorded many times. The rearrangement links TRBV24-1 to TRBJ1-5; possible D gene TRBD1, 5 bases. Looked up from germline, CDR1 is KGHDR and CDR2 is SFDVKD. The CDR3 sequence is 12 residues long. Trimming pared 9 bases from V and 3 bases from J, leaving 8 bases between. The CDR3 region is CATQGYNQPQHF. The CDR3 region has the DNA TGTGCCACCCAGGGTTACAATCAGCCCCAGCATTTT.

This clonotype was counted ten times or more. The gene calls are TRBV6-5 and TRBJ2-7; TRBD2 agrees at 7 bases. In germline, CDR1 is MNHEY, CDR2 SVGAGI. This CDR3 has 15 residues. Germline trimming cut 2 bases from V and 3 bases from J; bases unmatched to any gene: 7. CDR3 sequence (DNA): TGTGCCAGCAGTTACGCGCGGGAGCTTATCTACGAGCAGTACTTC. Protein product: CASSYARELIYEQYF.

This clonotype was seen a handful of times. The J gene is TRBJ2-4, the V gene TRBV5-4; the D gene is possibly TRBD2 (5 bases). Germline V gene data show CDR1 as SGHNT and CDR2 as YYREEE (reference sequence). The CDR3 contains 14 residues. Trimming pared 0 bases from V and 8 bases from J, leaving 12 bases between. The CDR3: CASSLALVGDIQYF. In DNA form, the CDR3 reads TGTGCCAGCAGCTTGGCCCTGGTGGGAGACATTCAGTACTTC.

This clonotype was picked up a small number of times. V usage is TRBV19 and J usage is TRBJ2-2; maybe TRBD1 (6 bases). This CDR3 contains 15 residues. Germline values: CDR1 LNHDA, CDR2 SQIVND (reference sequence). V dropped 3 bases and J dropped 2 bases, with 10 bases sitting between them. The CDR3 bases are TGTGCCAGTAGTATGTGGACAGCTAACACCGGGGAGCTGTTTTTT. It encodes CASSMWTANTGELFF. Using reference TRBV19 and TRBJ2-2 for the parts outside the CDR3, the full variable domain is DGGITQSPKYLFRKEGQNVTLSCEQNLNHDAMYWYRQDPGQGLRLIYYSQIVNDFQKGDIAEGYSVSREKKESFPLTVTSAQKNPTAFYLCASSMWTANTGELFFGEGSRLTVL.

Notes on this clonotype: A clone one base away is much larger, so this may be a read error. The CDR3 DNA follows: TGTGCCGGCAGTTTACCGGCAGTCCAAGAGACCCAGTACTTC. Translation: CAGSLPAVQETQYF. J is TRBJ2-5 and V is TRBV28; D remains unclear. The CDR3 runs to 14 residues. The V gene's germline CDR1 is MDHEN and CDR2 SYDVKM.

This clonotype occurred many times. This chain connects TRBV28 to TRBJ2-7; the match to TRBD2 covers 8 bases. Germline CDR1 reads MDHEN; CDR2 reads SYDVKM. The CDR3 contains 13 residues. V dropped 8 bases and J dropped 7; count of bases not matched to a gene: 10. The CDR3 DNA reads TGTGCCAGCCACGGGGGGGTTCGGGGGGAGCAGTACTTC. Encoded protein: CASHGGVRGEQYF.

Only one count was recorded for this clonotype. The gene calls are TRBV19 and TRBJ2-3; D gene unclear. There are 12 residues in the CDR3. Trimming shortened V by 2 bases and J by 5 bases, and 5 bases separated the two germline ends. The germline V gene has CDR1 LNHDA and CDR2 SQIVND (reference sequence). The CDR3: CASSINGDTQYF. For the CDR3, the DNA is TGTGCCAGTAGTATAAACGGAGATACGCAGTATTTT. Combining the CDR3 with reference TRBV19 and TRBJ2-3 gives the whole variable domain DGGITQSPKYLFRKEGQNVTLSCEQNLNHDAMYWYRQDPGQGLRLIYYSQIVNDFQKGDIAEGYSVSREKKESFPLTVTSAQKNPTAFYLCASSINGDTQYFGPGTRLTVL.

V gene TRBV28 combines with J gene TRBJ1-4; weak D call: TRBD1 (6 bases). V was shortened by 7 bases and J by 5 bases, with 20 bases between the two germline ends. The CDR3 covers 16 residues. Germline-derived CDR1 and CDR2 are MDHEN and SYDVKM. DNA of the CDR3: TGTGCCAGCAAATTCCTAAGGGGGGGCGGGAATGAAAAACTGTTTTTT. Translated: CASKFLRGGGNEKLFF.

This clonotype was seen at least ten times. The genes are TRBV29-1 and TRBJ2-1, with TRBD2 matching over 12 bases. Looked up from germline, CDR1 is SQVTM and CDR2 is ANQGSEA. Trimming removed 5 bases from V and 8 bases from J; junction bases left unmatched: 7. There are 14 residues in the CDR3. This CDR3 reads CSVYQTSGGDEQFF. In DNA form, the CDR3 reads TGCAGCGTTTACCAGACTAGCGGGGGCGATGAGCAGTTCTTC.